Following are 26 T cell receptor beta chains from one sample sequenced in a study of blood T cells in healthy people across ages (dated by TCRdb to the mid-2010s). The method behind the library was 5' RACE. Sequencing was carried out with an Illumina HiSeq 2500. A second roughly 7 to 11 cycle PCR used a sample-barcoded 5' primer and a J-beta primer mix. In-frame beta chains were kept once TCRdb had trimmed the public reads at Q25 with fastp and called clones with MiXCR. All rows with the same CDR3 protein become a single entry with the most common DNA and genes. This sample is represented by about 2 million distinct CDR3 sequences; around half of them were singletons. Approximately 2% of the sample is in the top ten clones. The specimen sequenced was blood. These receptor sequences come from a woman between 40 and 55 years old in good health.

The gene calls are TRBV12-3 or TRBV12-4 and TRBJ1-4, with TRBD1 identical over 11 bases. V was pared by 6 bases and J by 8 bases, with 5 bases of the junction left unmatched. This CDR3 region has 14 residues. CDR3 region: CASRRTGGDEKLFF. The CDR3 region has the DNA TGTGCCAGCAGAAGGACAGGGGGCGACGAAAAACTGTTTTTT.

The chain combines TRBV20-1 with TRBJ2-5; 15 bases agree with TRBD2. Germline assignment: CDR1 DFQATT and CDR2 SNEGSKA (reference sequence). Trimming cost V 3 bases and J 4 bases; bases outside gene matches: 6. This CDR3 is 16 amino acids long. The CDR3 region has the DNA TGCAGTGCTAGGGGACTAGCGGGGGGCGGGGGAGAGACCCAGTACTTC. Residues: CSARGLAGGGGETQYF.

The chain links TRBV6-5 to TRBJ2-1; D remains ambiguous. The J call could be wrong; TRBJ2-7 is a better fit for the DNA end. CDR1 is MNHEY, CDR2 SVGAGI, per germline. The CDR3 sequence is 15 residues long. The CDR3 nucleotides are TGTGCCAGCAACCTGGACCGCTCCTCCTACAATGAGCAGTACTTC. It yields the protein CASNLDRSSYNEQYF.

This clonotype was counted a few times. J is TRBJ2-5 and V is TRBV4-3, with D tentatively TRBD1 or TRBD2 (7 bases each). Trimming stripped 5 bases from V and 10 bases from J, with 20 bases between. The CDR3 has 14 residues. CDR1 and CDR2 from the germline V gene are LGHNA and YSLEER. CDR3 loop: CASSSRLAGGDQYF. In nucleotides, the CDR3 is TGCGCCAGCAGCTCTCGACTAGCAGGGGGGGACCAGTACTTC.

The V and J genes are TRBV25-1 and TRBJ1-2, with a tentative D call TRBD1 (6 bases). This CDR3 spans 13 amino acids. The germline V gene encodes CDR1 MGHDK and CDR2 SYGVNS. V lost 4 bases and J lost 6, with 12 bases in between. CDR3 sequence (DNA): TGTGCCAGCAGTGGGGCGGGGGGCGATGGCTACACCTTC. Residues: CASSGAGGDGYTF.

This sequence joins TRBV6-5 and TRBJ2-2; tentative D call: TRBD2 (6 bases). Germline V gives CDR1 MNHEY, CDR2 SVGAGI. Trimming pared 1 base from V and 4 bases from J, leaving 10 bases between. CDR3 length equals 15 residues. DNA of the CDR3: TGTGCCAGCAGTTACTTCGGGGGACCCACCGGGGAGCTGTTTTTT. This codes for CASSYFGGPTGELFF.

The chain uses TRBV12-3 or TRBV12-4 and TRBJ2-3, with TRBD1 matching 10 bases. The CDR3 loop spans 16 amino acids. With V trimmed by 5 bases and J by 2 bases, 7 bases remained unmatched. CDR3 bases: TGTGCCAGCAGTATACCGACAGGGGGCTTCACAGATACGCAGTATTTT. It yields the protein CASSIPTGGFTDTQYF.

In regard to this clonotype: An end of the junction differs from the germline gene, which may be a read error. The chain has TRBV5-1 and TRBJ2-3; the D is unclear. From germline, CDR1 is SGHRS and CDR2 YFSETQ. The CDR3 has 14 amino acids. CDR3 protein: CASNLYSSTDTQYF. The CDR3 nucleotides read TGCGCCAGCAACTTGTACAGTAGCACAGATACGCAGTATTTT.

This rearrangement joins TRBV7-2 to TRBJ2-1, with 8 bases aligning to TRBD1. CDR3 length: 15 amino acids. Germline loops: CDR1 SGHTA, CDR2 FQGNSA. V shed 5 bases and J 5 bases; nucleotides not matched to a gene: 8. DNA of the CDR3: TGTGCCAGCAGCCCAAGGGACAGGTCGAACAATGAGCAGTTCTTC. This translates into CASSPRDRSNNEQFF.

In DNA, the CDR3 is TGTGCCATCAGTGAGTCAGGGGGGTTCCCCAATGAGCAGTTCTTC. It yields the protein CAISESGGFPNEQFF. The chain employs TRBV10-3 and TRBJ2-1; D possibly matches TRBD1 or TRBD2 (6 bases each). The CDR3 covers 15 residues. The V gene lost 0 bases and the J gene lost 6 bases, with 12 bases spanning the gap. Looked up from germline, CDR1 is ENHRY and CDR2 is SYGVKD.

This clonotype has a handful of counts. The chain carries TRBV27 and TRBJ2-3; 9 bases match TRBD2. This CDR3 comprises 18 residues. From germline, CDR1 is MNHEY and CDR2 SMNVEV (reference sequence). Unmatched junction bases numbered 16, after V lost 7 bases and J lost 2 bases. The CDR3 spells CASTPFPPSGGYTDTQYF. For the CDR3, the DNA is TGTGCCAGCACCCCGTTCCCCCCCAGCGGGGGGTACACAGATACGCAGTATTTT.

J is TRBJ1-6 and V is TRBV20-1; D not certain. Germline CDR1 and CDR2: DFQATT and SNEGSKA (reference sequence). CDR3 length: 15 amino acids. Trimming stripped 0 bases from V and 9 bases from J, with 15 bases between. CDR3 sequence reads: CSARDRAVFPSPLHF. CDR3 nucleotide sequence: TGCAGTGCTAGAGATCGAGCAGTCTTCCCTTCACCCCTCCACTTT.

The chain uses TRBV7-9 and TRBJ2-5, with D possibly matching TRBD2 (6 bases). Per germline, CDR1 SEHNR and CDR2 FQNEAQ (reference sequence). Trimming removed 3 bases at V and 5 bases at J, with 13 bases between. There are 14 residues in the CDR3. In nucleotides, the CDR3 is TGTGCCAGCAGCTTGACTAGAGGTGCGGAGACCCAGTACTTC. Residues: CASSLTRGAETQYF.

This clonotype occurred a few times. This sequence joins TRBV20-1 and TRBJ2-3; D call uncertain. Trimming stripped 6 bases from V and 7 bases from J, with 11 bases between. From germline, CDR1 is DFQATT and CDR2 SNEGSKA (reference sequence). The CDR3 contains 11 residues. The CDR3 sequence: CSAPSGNTQYF. DNA of the CDR3: TGCAGTGCCCCAAGTGGGAATACGCAGTATTTT.

This chain joins TRBV12-3 or TRBV12-4 and TRBJ2-1; D is undetermined. This CDR3 comprises 16 residues. V lost 6 bases, J lost 4 bases, and 19 bases lay in between. CDR3 coding DNA: TGTGCCAGCAGCTTCGGACGCGAGTTCTTATACAATGAGCAGTTCTTC. Translation gives CASSFGREFLYNEQFF.

This chain connects TRBV24-1 to TRBJ2-7, with TRBD1 identical over 7 bases. Germline CDR1 reads KGHDR; CDR2 reads SFDVKD. CDR3 size: 13 residues. The ends lost 10 bases at V and 6 bases at J; junction bases unmatched: 11. The CDR3 sequence: CATEAGQDPEQYF. The CDR3 nucleotides read TGTGCCACGGAGGCCGGACAGGACCCCGAGCAGTACTTC.

This chain connects TRBV28 to TRBJ2-1, with D possibly being TRBD1 (5 bases). Between the trimmed V and J ends, which lost 7 bases and 11 bases, there was a span of 21 bases. CDR1 and CDR2 (germline): MDHEN, SYDVKM. The CDR3 spans 14 residues. In DNA form, the CDR3 reads TGTGCCAGCACCCTTAGGCAGGGCTTGGGAAAGCAGTTCTTC. Its translation is CASTLRQGLGKQFF.

The rearrangement joins TRBV3-1 to TRBJ2-1; 10 bases are shared with TRBD2. Germline V lookup: CDR1 LGHDT, CDR2 YNNKEL (reference sequence). The CDR3 is 19 residues long. J lost 0 bases, V lost 4 bases, and 12 bases had no gene match. This CDR3 reads CASSPLDGRLAGSYNEQFF. The CDR3 bases are TGTGCCAGCAGCCCCCTGGACGGCCGACTAGCGGGCTCCTACAATGAGCAGTTCTTC.

The CDR3 coding sequence is TGTGCCAGCAGCTTCACCGGGACAGGGGTAGATACGCAGTATTTT. Its translation: CASSFTGTGVDTQYF. This chain links TRBV7-9 with TRBJ2-3, with 10 bases identical to TRBD1. This CDR3 contains 15 residues. V dropped 3 bases and J dropped 5; count of bases not matched to a gene: 5. Germline V gene sequence: CDR1 SEHNR, CDR2 FQNEAQ (reference sequence).

With regard to this clonotype: A junction boundary mismatches the germline segment, possibly from a read error. The chain employs TRBV12-3 or TRBV12-4 and TRBJ2-5; D is perhaps TRBD2 (5 bases). The CDR3 is 14 residues long. The CDR3 region is CANSFAGIQETQYF. DNA of the CDR3: TGTGCCAACAGTTTCGCCGGGATCCAAGAGACCCAGTACTTC.

The gene calls are TRBV5-1 and TRBJ2-7; unclear D gene. Trimming left V 1 base short and J 1 base short, with 15 bases between. Germline V gene sequence: CDR1 SGHRS, CDR2 YFSETQ. This CDR3 has 16 residues. The CDR3 reads CASSLTPVPVSYEQYF. The CDR3 DNA reads TGCGCCAGCAGCTTGACCCCTGTCCCAGTTTCCTACGAGCAGTACTTC.

This clonotype was seen once. The chain employs TRBV15 and TRBJ2-7; weak D call: TRBD2 (6 bases). The CDR3 contains 16 residues. Germline assignment: CDR1 LNHNV and CDR2 YYDKDF (reference sequence). The V end lost 0 bases, the J end lost 0 bases, and 12 bases lay between the germline ends. The CDR3 DNA reads as TGTGCCACCAGCAGAGATGAGGAGGGGAGCTCCTACGAGCAGTACTTC. Its protein product is CATSRDEEGSSYEQYF.

J is TRBJ2-1 and V is TRBV6-2 or TRBV6-3; 7 bases align to TRBD2. This CDR3 has 16 residues. Trimming removed 7 bases from V and 3 bases from J; junction bases left unmatched: 12. Looked up from germline, CDR1 is MNHEY and CDR2 is SVGEGT. For the CDR3, the DNA is TGTGCCAGCAAGGGGTCCGAAGCGGGGAGCTACAATGAGCAGTTCTTC. Its translation is CASKGSEAGSYNEQFF.

The chain recombines TRBV5-6 with TRBJ1-2; D unclear. Germline V lookup: CDR1 SGHDT, CDR2 YYEEEE. The CDR3 loop spans 14 amino acids. The germline V and J ends were trimmed by 1 base and 7 bases, with 14 bases remaining between them. CDR3 coding DNA: TGTGCCAGCAGCTTGAGGAGTGCAATGAGTGGCTACACCTTC. Encoded protein: CASSLRSAMSGYTF.

The chain has TRBV13 and TRBJ2-1; a possible D gene is TRBD1 (5 bases). V was trimmed by 3 bases and J by 5 bases, leaving 11 bases between them. From germline, CDR1 is PRHDT and CDR2 FYEKMQ (reference sequence). CDR3 length: 14 residues. The CDR3 coding sequence is TGTGCCAGCAGCTTTCCGACAGCTGACAATGAGCAGTTCTTC. Its protein is CASSFPTADNEQFF.

V and J are TRBV6-5 and TRBJ2-3; 7 positions match TRBD1. The CDR3 length is 19 residues. V dropped 0 bases and J dropped 4; count of bases not matched to a gene: 16. CDR1 and CDR2 (germline): MNHEY, SVGAGI. The CDR3 loop is CASSYSSPPDRDGADTQYF. The CDR3, as DNA: TGTGCCAGCAGTTACTCCTCCCCCCCTGACAGGGACGGGGCAGATACGCAGTATTTT.